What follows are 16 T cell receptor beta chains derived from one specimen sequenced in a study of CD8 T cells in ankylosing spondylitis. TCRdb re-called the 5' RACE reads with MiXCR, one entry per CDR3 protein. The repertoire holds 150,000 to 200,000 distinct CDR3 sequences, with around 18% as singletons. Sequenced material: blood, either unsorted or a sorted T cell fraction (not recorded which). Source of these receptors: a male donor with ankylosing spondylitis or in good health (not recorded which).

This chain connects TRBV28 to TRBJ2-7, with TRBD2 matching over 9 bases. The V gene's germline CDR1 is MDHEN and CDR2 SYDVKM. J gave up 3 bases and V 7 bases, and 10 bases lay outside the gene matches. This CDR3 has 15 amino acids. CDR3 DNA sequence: TGTGCCAGCACAAAATCGGGACTAGCCTACTACGAGCAGTACTTC. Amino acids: CASTKSGLAYYEQYF.

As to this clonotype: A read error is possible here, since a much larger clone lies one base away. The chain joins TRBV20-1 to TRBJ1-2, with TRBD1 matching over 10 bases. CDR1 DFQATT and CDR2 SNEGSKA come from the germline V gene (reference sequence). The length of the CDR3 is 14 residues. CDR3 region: CSVRAGQGPGGYTF. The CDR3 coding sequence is TGCAGTGTTAGAGCGGGACAGGGGCCTGGTGGCTACACCTTC.

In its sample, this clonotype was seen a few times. The CDR3 nucleotides read TGTGCCAGCAGCTCCCAGACAAAGCTTTCCTACGAGCAGTACTTC. Its protein product is CASSSQTKLSYEQYF. The rearrangement joins TRBV7-2 to TRBJ2-7; D is ambiguous. The length of the CDR3 is 15 residues. The germline V gene has CDR1 SGHTA and CDR2 FQGNSA. Trimming removed 4 bases at V and 1 base at J, with 14 bases between. The variable domain in full, with the rest retrieved from reference TRBV7-2 and TRBJ2-7, is GAGVSQSPSNKVTEKGKDVELRCDPISGHTALYWYRQSLGQGLEFLIYFQGNSAPDKSGLPSDRFSAERTGGSVSTLTIQRTQQEDSAVYLCASSSQTKLSYEQYFGPGTRLTVT.

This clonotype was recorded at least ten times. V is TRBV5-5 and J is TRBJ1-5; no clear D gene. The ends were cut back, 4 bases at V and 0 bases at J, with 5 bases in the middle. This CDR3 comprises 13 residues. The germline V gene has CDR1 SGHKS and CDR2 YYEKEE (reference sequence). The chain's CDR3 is CASSQNSNQPQHF. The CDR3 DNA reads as TGTGCCAGCAGCCAGAATAGCAATCAGCCCCAGCATTTT. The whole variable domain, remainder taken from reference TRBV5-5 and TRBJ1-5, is DAGVTQSPTHLIKTRGQQVTLRCSPISGHKSVSWYQQVLGQGPQFIFQYYEKEERGRGNFPDRFSARQFPNYSSELNVNALLLGDSALYLCASSQNSNQPQHFGDGTRLSIL.

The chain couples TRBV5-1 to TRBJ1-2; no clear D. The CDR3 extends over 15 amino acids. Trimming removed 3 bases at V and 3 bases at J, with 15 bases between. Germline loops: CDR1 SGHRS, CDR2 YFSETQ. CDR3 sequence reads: CASSYAGSDYYGYTF. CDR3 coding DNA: TGCGCCAGCAGCTACGCGGGCAGCGACTACTATGGCTACACCTTC.

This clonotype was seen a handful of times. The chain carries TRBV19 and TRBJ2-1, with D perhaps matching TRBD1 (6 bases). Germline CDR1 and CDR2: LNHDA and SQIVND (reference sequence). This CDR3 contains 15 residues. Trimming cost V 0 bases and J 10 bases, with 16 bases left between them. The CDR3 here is CASSIEHRVSGEQFF. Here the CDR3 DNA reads TGTGCCAGTAGTATAGAACACAGGGTCTCGGGCGAGCAGTTCTTC.

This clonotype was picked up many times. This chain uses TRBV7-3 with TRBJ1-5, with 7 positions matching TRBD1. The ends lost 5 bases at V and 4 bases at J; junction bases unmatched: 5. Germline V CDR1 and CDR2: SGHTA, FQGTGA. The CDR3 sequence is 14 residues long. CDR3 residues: CASSPGQENQPQHF. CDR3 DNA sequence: TGTGCCAGCAGCCCCGGACAGGAAAATCAGCCCCAGCATTTT. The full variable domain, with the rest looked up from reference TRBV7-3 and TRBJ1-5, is GAGVSQTPSNKVTEKGKYVELRCDPISGHTALYWYRQSLGQGPEFLIYFQGTGAADDSGLPNDRFFAVRPEGSVSTLKIQRTERGDSAVYLCASSPGQENQPQHFGDGTRLSIL.

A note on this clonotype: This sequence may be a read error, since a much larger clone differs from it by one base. The CDR3 sequence: CSARSLGEDYTF. The CDR3 nucleotides read TGCAGTGCTAGGAGCCTGGGCGAGGACTACACCTTC. The chain joins TRBV20-1 to TRBJ1-2; D uncertain. CDR3 length: 12 residues. CDR1 is DFQATT, CDR2 SNEGSKA, per germline (reference sequence). Trimming stripped 3 bases from V and 10 bases from J, with 15 bases between.

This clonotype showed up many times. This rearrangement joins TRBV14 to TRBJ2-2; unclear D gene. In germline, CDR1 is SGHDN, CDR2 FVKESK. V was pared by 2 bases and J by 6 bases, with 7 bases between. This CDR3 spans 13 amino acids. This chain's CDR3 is CASSQLGPGELFF. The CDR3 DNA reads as TGTGCCAGCAGCCAACTAGGACCCGGGGAGCTGTTTTTT.

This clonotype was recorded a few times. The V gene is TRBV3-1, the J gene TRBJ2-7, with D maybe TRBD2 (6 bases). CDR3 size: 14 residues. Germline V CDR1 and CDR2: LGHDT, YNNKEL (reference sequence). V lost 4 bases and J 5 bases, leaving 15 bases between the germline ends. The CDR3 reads CASSLSGEWNEQYF. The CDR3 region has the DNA TGTGCCAGCAGCCTTTCGGGAGAGTGGAACGAGCAGTACTTC.

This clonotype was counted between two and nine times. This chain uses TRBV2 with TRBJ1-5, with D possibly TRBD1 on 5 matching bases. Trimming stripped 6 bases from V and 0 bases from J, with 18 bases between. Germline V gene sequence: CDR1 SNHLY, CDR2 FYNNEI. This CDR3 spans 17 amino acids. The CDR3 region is CASRDHAGTYSNQPQHF. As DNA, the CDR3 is TGTGCCAGCAGGGACCACGCGGGGACTTATAGCAATCAGCCCCAGCATTTT. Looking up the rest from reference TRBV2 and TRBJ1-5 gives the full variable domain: EPEVTQTPSHQVTQMGQEVILRCVPISNHLYFYWYRQILGQKVEFLVSFYNNEISEKSEIFDDQFSVERPDGSNFTLKIRSTKLEDSAMYFCASRDHAGTYSNQPQHFGDGTRLSIL.

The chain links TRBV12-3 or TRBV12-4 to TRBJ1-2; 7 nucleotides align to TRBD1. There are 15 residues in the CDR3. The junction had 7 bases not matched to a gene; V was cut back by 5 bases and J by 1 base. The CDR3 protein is CASSTSGGYNYGYTF. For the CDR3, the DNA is TGTGCCAGCAGTACATCAGGGGGATATAACTATGGCTACACCTTC.

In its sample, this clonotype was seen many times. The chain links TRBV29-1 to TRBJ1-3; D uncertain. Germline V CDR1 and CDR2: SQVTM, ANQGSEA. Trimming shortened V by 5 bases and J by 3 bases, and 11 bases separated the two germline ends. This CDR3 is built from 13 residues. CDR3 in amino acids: CSVRPTGGNTIYF. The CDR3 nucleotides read TGCAGCGTTCGCCCGACGGGTGGAAACACCATATATTTT.

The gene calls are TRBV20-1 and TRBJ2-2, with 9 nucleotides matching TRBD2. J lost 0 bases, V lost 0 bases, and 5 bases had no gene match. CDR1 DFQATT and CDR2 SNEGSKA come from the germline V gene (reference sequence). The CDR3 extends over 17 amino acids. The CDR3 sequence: CSARDVLAGANTGELFF. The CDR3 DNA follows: TGCAGTGCTAGAGATGTATTAGCGGGAGCGAACACCGGGGAGCTGTTTTTT.

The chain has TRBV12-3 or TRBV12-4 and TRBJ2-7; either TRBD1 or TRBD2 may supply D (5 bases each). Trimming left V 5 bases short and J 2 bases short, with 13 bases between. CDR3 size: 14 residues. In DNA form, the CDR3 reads TGTGCCAGCAGTGGCCCCGGGACGCCCTACGAGCAGTACTTC. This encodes CASSGPGTPYEQYF.

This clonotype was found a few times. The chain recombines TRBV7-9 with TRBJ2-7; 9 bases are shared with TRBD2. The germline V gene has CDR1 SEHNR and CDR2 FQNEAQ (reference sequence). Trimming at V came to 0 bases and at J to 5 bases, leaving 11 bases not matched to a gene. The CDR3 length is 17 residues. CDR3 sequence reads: CASSLAWLAGGPNEQYF. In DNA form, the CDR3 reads TGTGCCAGCAGCTTAGCGTGGCTGGCGGGAGGGCCCAACGAGCAGTACTTC.